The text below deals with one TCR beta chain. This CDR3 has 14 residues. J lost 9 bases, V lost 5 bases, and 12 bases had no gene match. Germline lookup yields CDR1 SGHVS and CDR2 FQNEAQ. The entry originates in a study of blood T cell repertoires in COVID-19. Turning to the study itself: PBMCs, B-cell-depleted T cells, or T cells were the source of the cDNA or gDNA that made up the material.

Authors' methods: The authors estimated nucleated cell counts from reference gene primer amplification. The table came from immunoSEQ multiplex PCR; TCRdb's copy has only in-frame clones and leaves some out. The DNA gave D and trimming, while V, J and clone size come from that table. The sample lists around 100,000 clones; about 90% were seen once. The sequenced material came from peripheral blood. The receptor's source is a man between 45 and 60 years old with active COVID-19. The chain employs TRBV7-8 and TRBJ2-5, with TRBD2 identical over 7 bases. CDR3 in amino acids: CASSQLTSAGAQYF. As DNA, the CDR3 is TGTGCCAGCAGCCAACTCACTAGCGCCGGCGCCCAGTACTTC.